These 6 T cell receptor beta chains originate from one sample sequenced in a study of T cell responses to AZD1222 COVID-19 vaccine. Produced via immunoSEQ multiplex PCR; TCRdb's table is partial and in-frame only. There are 95,000 to 150,000 clones in the sample; around 87% occur only once, and 2.5% to 3.5% lies in the top ten. The material was peripheral blood, obtained 28 days after the second AZD1222 dose. The origin of the receptors is an adult who received the AZD1222 COVID-19 vaccine.

This clone was recorded a few times. The chain recombines TRBV28 with TRBJ1-5; 8 bases align to TRBD1. This CDR3 comprises 16 residues. Losses at the gene ends were 6 bases for V and 5 bases for J; bases not matched to a gene: 12. From germline, CDR1 is MDHEN and CDR2 SYDVKM. CDR3 DNA sequence: TGTGCCAGCAGCTCCCCCGGACAGGGAACGTATCAGCCCCAGCATTTT. It codes for CASSSPGQGTYQPQHF.

The rearrangement joins TRBV24-1 to TRBJ2-3; 7 bases are a match to TRBD1. Germline V CDR1 and CDR2: KGHDR, SFDVKD. This CDR3 region has 14 residues. The ends lost 2 bases at V and 3 bases at J; junction bases unmatched: 1. CDR3 bases: TGTGCCACCAGTGATTACAGGGGTACAGATACGCAGTATTTT. It translates to CATSDYRGTDTQYF.

The V gene is TRBV13, the J gene TRBJ1-3; D call uncertain. There are 14 residues in the CDR3. V was shortened by 0 bases and J by 0 bases, with 3 bases between the two germline ends. Germline V gene data show CDR1 as PRHDT and CDR2 as FYEKMQ (reference sequence). As DNA, the CDR3 is TGTGCCAGCAGCTTAGGGGGCTCTGGAAACACCATATATTTT. Translating it yields CASSLGGSGNTIYF.

The chain combines TRBV5-8 with TRBJ1-1, with D unresolved. Germline CDR1 is SGHTS and CDR2 is YDEGEE. The ends were cut back, 5 bases at V and 6 bases at J, with 5 bases in the middle. The CDR3 is 10 amino acids. Written as DNA, the CDR3 is TGTGCCAGCAGGCCCCCTGAAGCTTTCTTT. Translated: CASRPPEAFF.

This chain connects TRBV3-1 (or the pseudogene TRBV3-2) to TRBJ2-7; tentative D call: TRBD1 (6 bases). The germline V and J ends were trimmed by 3 bases and 1 base, with 13 bases remaining between them. Germline-derived CDR1 and CDR2 are LGHDT and YNNKEL (reference sequence). This CDR3 comprises 15 residues. CDR3 residues: CASSQNRDGSYEQYF. Written as DNA, the CDR3 is TGTGCCAGCAGCCAGAACAGGGATGGTTCCTACGAGCAGTACTTC.

This chain connects TRBV2 to TRBJ2-7, with D possibly TRBD2 on 6 matching bases. The germline V gene has CDR1 SNHLY and CDR2 FYNNEI. Trimming took off 6 bases at V and 5 bases at J, with 8 bases between the two ends. The CDR3 has 11 residues. CDR3 region: CASRGRHEQYF. CDR3 DNA: TGTGCCAGCAGAGGGAGGCACGAGCAGTACTTC.